This T cell receptor (beta chain) was identified in a study of cytomegalovirus exposure and HLA in healthy donors. Study-level points and caveats: Near-uniform donor sequencing depth was presumed by presence/absence analyses. Available immune exposure information covered CMV serostatus only.

In regard to this clone: The antigen remains unidentified.

The PCR had 60 Vbeta and 13 Jbeta primers. Some clones are missing from TCRdb's copy, which holds only in-frame ones; the method was immunoSEQ multiplex PCR. The table includes about 40,000 clones, about 70% detected once. The V and J ends lost 9 bases and 10 bases respectively, with 34 bases between them. The CDR3 contains 17 residues. Per germline, CDR1 SGHTS and CDR2 YDEGEE. Source material: PBMCs. The chain joins TRBV5-8 to TRBJ1-1; D might be TRBD1 (5 bases). The receptor comes from a man aged 35 to 55 in good health and CMV-seronegative. CDR3 protein: CATYALTELEPGAGAFF. CDR3 DNA sequence: TGTGCCACTTATGCCCTGACAGAGCTCGAACCTGGGGCAGGAGCTTTCTTT.